This T cell receptor beta chain was captured in a study of memory CD8 T cells in hepatitis C reinfection. The V and J ends lost 5 bases and 2 bases respectively, with 12 bases between them. The CDR3 has 14 amino acids. Germline CDR1 is MNHEY and CDR2 is SVGAGI. Time point indicated: peak reinfection, 3 to 8 weeks after reinfection detection. The sorted cells went straight to TCR sequencing with no prior in vitro expansion. Donors were people who inject drugs in the Montreal HEPCO cohort. Total naive CD8 T cells were sorted as viable CD3+ CD8+ CD45RO- cells from a couple of donors. Method: immunoSEQ multiplex PCR; TCRdb's copy keeps in-frame clones and lacks some. Among about 47,000 clones listed, around nine tenths were seen once.

The clonotype originates from a man in his late teens or twenties with hepatitis C virus infection. This sequence joins TRBV6-5 and TRBJ1-1; D perhaps matches TRBD1 (5 bases). Material for sequencing was naive CD8+ T cells sorted from blood. The CDR3 DNA is TGTGCCAGCAGTCCAGGGTATGGTAACACTGAAGCTTTCTTT. This gives the protein CASSPGYGNTEAFF.